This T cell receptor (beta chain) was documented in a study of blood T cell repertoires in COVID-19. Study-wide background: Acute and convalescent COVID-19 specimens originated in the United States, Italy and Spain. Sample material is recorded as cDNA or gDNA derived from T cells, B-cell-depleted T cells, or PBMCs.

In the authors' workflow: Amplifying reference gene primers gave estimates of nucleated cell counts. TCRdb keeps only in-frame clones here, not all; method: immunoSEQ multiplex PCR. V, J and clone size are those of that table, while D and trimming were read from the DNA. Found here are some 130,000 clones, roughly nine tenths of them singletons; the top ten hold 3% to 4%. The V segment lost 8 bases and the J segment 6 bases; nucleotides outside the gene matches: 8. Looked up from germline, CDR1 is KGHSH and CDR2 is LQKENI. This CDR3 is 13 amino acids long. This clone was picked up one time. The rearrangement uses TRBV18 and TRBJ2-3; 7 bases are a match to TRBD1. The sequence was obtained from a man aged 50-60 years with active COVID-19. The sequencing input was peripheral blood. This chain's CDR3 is CASTGQDPDTQYF. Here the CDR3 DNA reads TGTGCCAGCACAGGACAGGATCCTGATACGCAGTATTTT.